Listed here is a single T cell receptor (beta chain). Antigen specificity is unknown. This entry belongs to a study of cytomegalovirus exposure and HLA in healthy donors. The study, taken as a whole, reports: A likely sequencing artifact accounted for one observed cluster of highly shared sequence variants.

Between the trimmed V and J ends, which lost 6 bases and 0 bases, there was a span of 11 bases. The CDR3 is 14 residues long. Germline CDR1 is ENHRY and CDR2 is SYGVKD. Researchers ran the PCR with 60 Vbeta and 13 Jbeta primers. TCRdb's table, derived via immunoSEQ multiplex PCR, lists solely in-frame clones and lacks some. The data hold about 120,000 clones, with 65% to 85% observed a single time. The sequenced material came from PBMCs. The genes are TRBV10-3 and TRBJ1-1; D might be TRBD1 (6 bases). The source is a man in his late teens or twenties in good health and CMV-seropositive. In DNA, the CDR3 is TGTGCCATCAGCGACAGGTTCATGAACACTGAAGCTTTCTTT. As protein: CAISDRFMNTEAFF.